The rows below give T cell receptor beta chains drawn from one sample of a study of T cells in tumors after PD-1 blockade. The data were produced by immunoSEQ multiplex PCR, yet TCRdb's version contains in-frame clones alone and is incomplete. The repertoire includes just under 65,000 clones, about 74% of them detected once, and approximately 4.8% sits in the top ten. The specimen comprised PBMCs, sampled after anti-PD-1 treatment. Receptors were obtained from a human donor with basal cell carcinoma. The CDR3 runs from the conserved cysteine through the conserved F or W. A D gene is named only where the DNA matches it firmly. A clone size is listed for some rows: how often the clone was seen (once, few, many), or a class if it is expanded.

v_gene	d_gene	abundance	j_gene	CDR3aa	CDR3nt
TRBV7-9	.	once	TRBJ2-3	CASSFETVVPRTQYF	TGTGCCAGCAGCTTCGAAACGGTGGTTCCGCGTACGCAGTATTTT
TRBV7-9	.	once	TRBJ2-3	CASSLGAWNTDTQYF	TGTGCCAGCAGCTTAGGGGCGTGGAACACAGATACGCAGTATTTT
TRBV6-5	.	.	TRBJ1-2	CASRVGADYGYTF	TGTGCCAGCAGGGTCGGGGCTGACTATGGCTACACCTTC
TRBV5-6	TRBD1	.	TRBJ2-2	CASSLQGLYTGELFF	TGTGCCAGCAGCTTACAGGGGCTCTACACCGGGGAGCTGTTTTTT
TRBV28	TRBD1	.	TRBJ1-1	CASTGRGATEAFF	TGTGCCAGCACAGGCAGGGGGGCTACTGAAGCTTTCTTT
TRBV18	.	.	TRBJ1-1	CASSYAMNTEAFF	TGTGCCAGCTCATACGCGATGAACACTGAAGCTTTCTTT
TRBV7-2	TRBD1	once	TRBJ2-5	CASSLGGGPQETQYF	TGTGCCAGCAGCTTAGGAGGGGGCCCCCAAGAGACCCAGTACTTC
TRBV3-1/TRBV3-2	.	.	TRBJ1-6	CASSFTLGDNSPLHF	TGTGCCAGCAGTTTCACGCTCGGTGATAATTCACCCCTCCACTTT
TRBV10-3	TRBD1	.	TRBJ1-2	CAIRREGAHGYTF	TGTGCCATCAGGAGAGAGGGGGCCCATGGCTACACCTTC
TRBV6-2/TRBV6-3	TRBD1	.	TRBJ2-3	CASSYGGQGADTQYF	TGTGCCAGCAGTTACGGGGGACAGGGGGCAGATACGCAGTATTTT
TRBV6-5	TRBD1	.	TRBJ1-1	CASSYRRQGVEAFF	TGTGCCAGCAGTTACCGAAGACAGGGCGTTGAAGCTTTCTTT
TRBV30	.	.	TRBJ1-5	CAWSVGGPGGQPQHF	TGTGCCTGGAGTGTAGGGGGGCCGGGGGGCCAGCCCCAGCATTTT
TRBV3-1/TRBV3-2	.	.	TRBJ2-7	CASSPDPGGWAPEQYF	TGTGCCAGCAGCCCCGATCCGGGGGGCTGGGCCCCAGAGCAGTACTTC
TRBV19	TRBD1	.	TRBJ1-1	CASSIFGQDSMNTEAFF	TGTGCCAGTAGTATATTCGGACAGGACTCAATGAACACTGAAGCTTTCTTT
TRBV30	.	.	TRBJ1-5	CAWRSESNQPQHF	TGTGCCTGGAGATCTGAGAGCAATCAGCCCCAGCATTTT